This T cell receptor beta chain was profiled in a study of CD8 T cells in Susac syndrome. CD8+ and CD4+ T cells circulating in blood were sequenced for TCR beta. An input of roughly 0.5 to 1 ug of RNA was subjected to reverse transcription using random hexamers. Amplification of the TCR beta CDR3 was carried out by immunoSEQ multiplex PCR, which spanned a total of 54 Vbeta and 13 Jbeta segments. TCRdb fed the immunoSEQ multiplex PCR reads into MiXCR, producing one record per CDR3 protein. The sample contains roughly 120,000 distinct CDR3 sequences, more than 90% of which appear only once. The length of the CDR3 is 12 residues. Between the trimmed V and J ends, which lost 0 bases and 7 bases, there was a span of 5 bases. The germline CDR1 and CDR2 sequences are LGHDT and YNNKEL (reference sequence).

This rearrangement joins TRBV3-1 to TRBJ2-3; D remains ambiguous. The source is a human donor in good health. Sequences were obtained from CD4+ T cells from PBMCs. This chain's CDR3 is CASSQDMHTQYF. DNA for the CDR3: TGTGCCAGCAGCCAAGATATGCATACGCAGTATTTT.